Listed here are 29 T cell receptor beta chains from one sample, sequenced in a study of PD-1 blockade in classical Hodgkin lymphoma. Each of the patients experienced relapse following autologous stem cell transplantation, and their brentuximab vedotin exposure differed. Generated by immunoSEQ multiplex PCR, the TCRdb table keeps only in-frame clones and is missing some. Altogether roughly 40,000 clones are present, 80% to 90% being singletons, with the ten largest covering around 9.7%. The sequencing used peripheral blood mononuclear cells (PBMCs), collected at baseline. These receptors originate from a human donor with classical Hodgkin lymphoma.

The chain combines TRBV7-3 with TRBJ2-3; 15 nucleotides agree with TRBD2. CDR1 is SGHTA and CDR2 is FQGTGA in the germline V gene. The V segment lost 5 bases and the J segment 2 bases; nucleotides outside the gene matches: 8. The CDR3 is made up of 18 amino acids. The CDR3 nucleotides read TGTGCCAGCAGCCCACTTGGACTAGCGGGAGGGATCACAGATACGCAGTATTTT. This encodes CASSPLGLAGGITDTQYF.

CDR3 protein: CASSLEESYEQYF. The CDR3 coding sequence is TGTGCCAGCAGCTTGGAAGAATCCTACGAGCAGTACTTC. The V and J genes are TRBV5-6 and TRBJ2-7; D unresolved. V was pared by 0 bases and J by 1 base, with 5 bases between. In germline, CDR1 is SGHDT, CDR2 YYEEEE. CDR3 length: 13 amino acids.

This chain uses TRBV7-9 with TRBJ2-7, with TRBD2 as a possible D gene (6 bases). The V gene's germline CDR1 is SEHNR and CDR2 FQNEAQ (reference sequence). This CDR3 region has 12 residues. Trimming removed 5 bases at V and 5 bases at J, with 10 bases between. In DNA, the CDR3 is TGTGCCAGCAGCCCATCGGGGGACGAGCAGTACTTC. Amino acid sequence: CASSPSGDEQYF.

This rearrangement joins TRBV6-5 to TRBJ1-2; D is perhaps TRBD1 (6 bases). The CDR3 extends over 14 amino acids. Germline V gives CDR1 MNHEY, CDR2 SVGAGI. Trimming stripped 6 bases from V and 8 bases from J, with 19 bases between. CDR3 nucleotide sequence: TGTGCCAGCAGCCGGGGACACCTCCAGAGCGGCTACACCTTC. It is translated as CASSRGHLQSGYTF.

V usage is TRBV2 and J usage is TRBJ1-5; 10 bases line up with TRBD1. The CDR3 has 15 amino acids. In germline, CDR1 is SNHLY, CDR2 FYNNEI. V shed 6 bases and J 0 bases; nucleotides not matched to a gene: 2. CDR3 amino acids: CASRGTGASNQPQHF. The CDR3 bases are TGTGCCAGCAGGGGGACAGGGGCTAGCAATCAGCCCCAGCATTTT.

In its sample, this clone was seen once. This chain's CDR3 is CASSPTLAGGLYEQYF. The CDR3 bases are TGTGCCAGCAGCCCAACATTGGCAGGGGGGCTGTACGAGCAGTACTTC. V is TRBV5-6 and J is TRBJ2-7; possible D gene TRBD1, 7 bases. The CDR3 spans 16 residues. Trimming removed 4 bases from V and 4 bases from J, with 21 bases in between. In germline, CDR1 is SGHDT, CDR2 YYEEEE.

This rearrangement joins TRBV7-9 to TRBJ2-7; 11 nucleotides align to TRBD2. There are 16 residues in the CDR3. Germline V gene data show CDR1 as SEHNR and CDR2 as FQNEAQ (reference sequence). Trimming at V came to 1 base and at J to 4 bases, leaving 6 bases not matched to a gene. The CDR3 DNA follows: TGTGCCAGCAGCTTAGTGGCTAGCGGGAGGACGTACGAGCAGTACTTC. It codes for CASSLVASGRTYEQYF.

The chain recombines TRBV19 with TRBJ2-7, with a possible D match to TRBD2 (5 bases). Germline-derived CDR1 and CDR2 are LNHDA and SQIVND (reference sequence). Trimming shortened V by 7 bases and J by 0 bases, and 10 bases separated the two germline ends. The CDR3 is 13 residues long. The CDR3 here is CASKPSGSYEQYF. CDR3 sequence (DNA): TGTGCCAGTAAGCCCAGCGGCTCCTACGAGCAGTACTTC.

The chain combines TRBV9 with TRBJ1-4; D gene unclear. V lost 3 bases to trimming and J lost 0 bases, with 12 bases between them. Germline V gene data show CDR1 as SGDLS and CDR2 as YYNGEE. The CDR3 covers 16 residues. This CDR3 reads CASSARTETTNEKLFF. As DNA, the CDR3 is TGTGCCAGCAGCGCCAGGACCGAAACAACTAATGAAAAACTGTTTTTT.

The rearrangement joins TRBV6-6 to TRBJ2-5; D might be TRBD2 (6 bases). Deletions cut 2 bases from V and 5 bases from J, with 12 bases between. The CDR3 spans 14 residues. The germline V gene has CDR1 MNHNY and CDR2 SVGAGI (reference sequence). CDR3 protein: CASSYGEVIETQYF. The CDR3 coding sequence is TGTGCCAGCAGTTACGGGGAGGTAATTGAGACCCAGTACTTC.

The chain uses TRBV2 and TRBJ1-4, with no clear D. Trimming cost V 7 bases and J 8 bases, with 14 bases left between them. This CDR3 spans 13 amino acids. The germline CDR1 and CDR2 sequences are SNHLY and FYNNEI. The CDR3 DNA follows: TGTGCCAGCACTACGGGCCGTGGGGAAAAACTGTTTTTT. Translating it yields CASTTGRGEKLFF.

The J gene is TRBJ2-5, the V gene TRBV29-1; no clear D. Germline V gene sequence: CDR1 SQVTM, CDR2 ANQGSEA. The CDR3 consists of 14 residues. The ends were cut back, 4 bases at V and 1 base at J, with 13 bases in the middle. The CDR3 coding sequence is TGCAGCGTTGTCCGCTCGAGGATCCAAGAGACCCAGTACTTC. Its translation: CSVVRSRIQETQYF.

The rearrangement links TRBV7-2 to TRBJ2-7; D is possibly TRBD2 (5 bases). The germline CDR1 and CDR2 sequences are SGHTA and FQGNSA. The CDR3 loop spans 14 amino acids. The V and J ends lost 5 bases and 0 bases respectively, with 11 bases between them. CDR3 protein: CASSPRTSSYEQYF. The CDR3 coding sequence is TGTGCCAGCAGCCCTCGGACTTCCTCCTACGAGCAGTACTTC.

CDR3 amino acids: CASSLHPTGTANTEAFF. CDR3 DNA: TGTGCCAGCAGTTTACATCCTACCGGGACAGCGAACACTGAAGCTTTCTTT. V gene TRBV28 combines with J gene TRBJ1-1; 7 bases match TRBD1. The J segment lost 1 base and the V segment lost 2 bases, leaving 10 bases of the junction unmatched. The germline CDR1 and CDR2 sequences are MDHEN and SYDVKM. This CDR3 has 17 residues.

The gene calls are TRBV9 and TRBJ2-3; 13 bases align to TRBD2. Germline loops: CDR1 SGDLS, CDR2 YYNGEE. The CDR3 has 18 amino acids. Trimming removed 0 bases from V and 1 base from J; junction bases left unmatched: 5. In DNA, the CDR3 is TGTGCCAGCAGCGTAGGACTAGCGGGGGGACTGGGCACAGATACGCAGTATTTT. This gives the protein CASSVGLAGGLGTDTQYF.

The genes are TRBV27 and TRBJ1-5; the match to TRBD1 covers 7 bases. The CDR3 sequence is 18 residues long. V was pared by 6 bases and J by 0 bases, with 14 bases of the junction left unmatched. The V gene's germline CDR1 is MNHEY and CDR2 SMNVEV (reference sequence). CDR3 sequence reads: CASRPTGQSINSNQPQHF. DNA for the CDR3: TGTGCCAGCAGACCTACGGGACAGAGTATTAATAGCAATCAGCCCCAGCATTTT.

The chain links TRBV15 to TRBJ2-5, with 10 bases matching TRBD1. This CDR3 region has 16 residues. Germline CDR1 reads LNHNV; CDR2 reads YYDKDF (reference sequence). V dropped 3 bases and J dropped 1; count of bases not matched to a gene: 5. This chain's CDR3 is CATSRGGTGAQETQYF. CDR3 nucleotides: TGTGCCACCAGCAGGGGGGGGACAGGGGCCCAAGAGACCCAGTACTTC.

The chain carries TRBV11-1 and TRBJ2-5; 8 nucleotides line up with TRBD2. CDR3 length: 13 amino acids. V trimming: 4 bases; J trimming: 5 bases; junction bases outside the gene matches: 3. Germline V gene sequence: CDR1 SGHAT, CDR2 FQDESV (reference sequence). In nucleotides, the CDR3 is TGTGCCAGCAGCTCCGGACTAGCCGAGACCCAGTACTTC. Amino acid sequence: CASSSGLAETQYF.

This chain uses TRBV7-9 with TRBJ1-1; D gene uncertain. Germline CDR1 and CDR2: SEHNR and FQNEAQ (reference sequence). Trimming left V 1 base short and J 1 base short, with 7 bases between. CDR3 length: 14 amino acids. CDR3: CASSLGGSNTEAFF. The CDR3 DNA sequence: TGTGCCAGCAGCTTAGGGGGATCGAACACTGAAGCTTTCTTT.

The V gene is TRBV19, the J gene TRBJ2-1; perhaps D is TRBD1 or TRBD2 (5 bases each). In germline, CDR1 is LNHDA, CDR2 SQIVND (reference sequence). The CDR3 runs 15 residues. V dropped 1 base and J dropped 7 bases, with 14 bases sitting between them. CDR3 loop: CASSIGWDRRNEQFF. CDR3 DNA: TGTGCCAGTAGTATAGGTTGGGACCGAAGGAATGAGCAGTTCTTC.

V and J are TRBV15 and TRBJ2-3; 8 bases line up with TRBD2. V was pared by 2 bases and J by 2 bases, with 9 bases of the junction left unmatched. The length of the CDR3 is 17 residues. CDR1 is LNHNV and CDR2 is YYDKDF in the germline V gene (reference sequence). This CDR3 reads CATSRQLGTRATDTQYF. In nucleotides, the CDR3 is TGTGCCACCAGCAGACAACTCGGGACTAGGGCCACAGATACGCAGTATTTT.

The chain has TRBV13 and TRBJ2-3; D assignment may be TRBD1 or TRBD2 (5 bases each). Germline CDR1 reads PRHDT; CDR2 reads FYEKMQ (reference sequence). There are 16 residues in the CDR3. Trimming removed 4 bases at V and 3 bases at J, with 17 bases between. The CDR3 region is CASSSSGAGLTDTQYF. The CDR3 bases are TGTGCCAGCAGCTCCTCTGGGGCGGGTTTGACAGATACGCAGTATTTT.

The chain employs TRBV4-2 and TRBJ2-2; 8 nucleotides match TRBD1. The CDR3 has 16 residues. Per the germline V gene, CDR1 is LGHNA and CDR2 is YNFKEQ. J was trimmed by 6 bases and V by 3 bases; bases with no gene match: 9. CDR3 bases: TGTGCCAGCAGCCAGGCTCCCAGGGGGCGGGCCGGGGAGCTGTTTTTT. Its translation is CASSQAPRGRAGELFF.

The CDR3 protein is CASSYEALYEQYF. CDR3 bases: TGTGCCAGCAGTTACGAGGCCTTGTACGAGCAGTACTTC. The chain couples TRBV6-6 to TRBJ2-7, with D hard to call. The V and J ends lost 2 bases and 4 bases respectively, with 9 bases between them. The CDR3 sequence is 13 residues long. Germline CDR1 and CDR2: MNHNY and SVGAGI (reference sequence).

The V call is TRBV4-3, the J call TRBJ1-2, with TRBD1 matching 12 bases. Germline V gene lookup returns CDR1 LGHNA and CDR2 YSLEER. The trim removed 0 bases at V and 7 bases at J, leaving 9 bases unmatched. This CDR3 has 17 amino acids. In DNA form, the CDR3 reads TGCGCCAGCAGCCAAGATTTGGGACAGGGGGCGCTTGCTGGCTACACCTTC. The encoded protein is CASSQDLGQGALAGYTF.

V and J are TRBV7-3 and TRBJ2-1; perhaps D is TRBD1 or TRBD2 (5 bases each). V was trimmed by 2 bases and J by 6 bases, leaving 17 bases between them. In germline, CDR1 is SGHTA, CDR2 FQGTGA. The CDR3 extends over 16 amino acids. The chain's CDR3 is CASSLYGTGKGNEQFF. Written as DNA, the CDR3 is TGTGCCAGCAGCTTATACGGGACGGGTAAAGGCAATGAGCAGTTCTTC. The variable domain in full, completed from reference TRBV7-3 and TRBJ2-1, reads GAGVSQTPSNKVTEKGKYVELRCDPISGHTALYWYRQSLGQGPEFLIYFQGTGAADDSGLPNDRFFAVRPEGSVSTLKIQRTERGDSAVYLCASSLYGTGKGNEQFFGPGTRLTVL.

This sequence joins TRBV7-3 and TRBJ2-3; D is unclear. Trimming stripped 2 bases from V and 1 base from J, with 7 bases between. This CDR3 is 14 amino acids long. Per germline, CDR1 SGHTA and CDR2 FQGTGA. CDR3 in amino acids: CASSLDRGTDTQYF. Written as DNA, the CDR3 is TGTGCCAGCAGCTTAGATCGAGGCACAGATACGCAGTATTTT. Full variable domain (missing parts from reference TRBV7-3 and TRBJ2-3): GAGVSQTPSNKVTEKGKYVELRCDPISGHTALYWYRQSLGQGPEFLIYFQGTGAADDSGLPNDRFFAVRPEGSVSTLKIQRTERGDSAVYLCASSLDRGTDTQYFGPGTRLTVL.

This clone was recorded only once. The V and J genes are TRBV2 and TRBJ2-3; 10 bases fit TRBD2. V shed 7 bases and J 4 bases; nucleotides not matched to a gene: 5. There are 14 residues in the CDR3. Germline CDR1 is SNHLY and CDR2 is FYNNEI. The CDR3 is CASMSGGAADTQYF. CDR3 DNA: TGTGCCAGCATGAGCGGGGGGGCCGCAGATACGCAGTATTTT. Complete variable domain (other parts from reference TRBV2 and TRBJ2-3): EPEVTQTPSHQVTQMGQEVILRCVPISNHLYFYWYRQILGQKVEFLVSFYNNEISEKSEIFDDQFSVERPDGSNFTLKIRSTKLEDSAMYFCASMSGGAADTQYFGPGTRLTVL.

V and J are TRBV9 and TRBJ2-3; 9 bases match TRBD1. J was trimmed by 4 bases and V by 3 bases; bases with no gene match: 6. The CDR3 extends over 15 amino acids. CDR1 and CDR2 from the germline V gene are SGDLS and YYNGEE. The CDR3 bases are TGTGCCAGCAGCGACTCGGGACAGGGAGCAGATACGCAGTATTTT. Translated, it gives CASSDSGQGADTQYF.